The present T cell receptor beta chain was sequenced within a study of T cells in Graves' hyperthyroidism and ophthalmopathy. Across the whole study: Peripheral blood draws took place at initial diagnosis, ahead of any treatment. Notes on the study in general: By a 13 V-J model, ophthalmopathy was set apart from stable hyperthyroidism.

This clonotype was detected a few times. The target antigen is unknown. Thyroid ultrasound, orbital computed tomography, clinical symptoms, and serum thyroxine and TRAb underpinned diagnoses. TCR beta CDR3 sequences were amplified from RNA transcripts. HTBI primers drove first-round RT-PCR of the TCR CDR3. One entry per CDR3 protein, called by TCRdb with MiXCR from the multiplex PCR reads. The data show around 690,000 distinct CDR3 sequences, 17% seen once. CDR1 and CDR2 from the germline V gene are GTSNPN and SVGIG (reference sequence). The CDR3 runs to 13 residues. V gave up 1 base and J gave up 1 base, with 7 bases separating them.

Sequences were obtained from blood. The sequence was collected from a man over 45 with Graves' hyperthyroidism. The gene calls are TRBV30 and TRBJ1-1; D ambiguous. As DNA, the CDR3 is TGTGCCTGGAGTGGGCAGGAGAACACTGAAGCTTTCTTT. Translating gives CAWSGQENTEAFF.